This T cell receptor (beta chain) stems from a study of blood T cell repertoires in COVID-19. Study background: Specimens from acute and convalescent COVID-19 originated in the United States, Italy and Spain.

The sample holds one count of this clone. Looked up from germline, CDR1 is GTSNPN and CDR2 is SVGIG (reference sequence). This CDR3 comprises 12 residues. V dropped 3 bases and J dropped 4 bases, with 8 bases sitting between them. In the original processing: By means of reference gene primer amplification, nucleated cell counts were estimated. TCRdb keeps only in-frame clones here, not all; method: immunoSEQ multiplex PCR. That table supplies the V and J calls and clone size; D and trimming were determined from the DNA. The sample records 200,000 to 250,000 clones, about nine tenths being singletons. The chain recombines TRBV30 with TRBJ2-3, with D possibly TRBD1 on 6 matching bases. This clonotype was sampled from a woman aged 55-69 years with acute or convalescent COVID-19. Sequenced input: peripheral blood. The CDR3 bases are TGTGCCTGGAGCGCAGGGGCAGATACGCAGTATTTT. Its protein is CAWSAGADTQYF.